The T cell receptor beta chain described here comes from a study of shared clonotypes between healthy human individuals. This CDR3 is built from 15 residues. Germline assignment: CDR1 SEHNR and CDR2 FQNEAQ (reference sequence). Trimming took 6 bases from V and 5 from J; bases not matched to a gene: 12. It was at deep level that the assay was run. The protocol was immunoSEQ multiplex PCR, while the TCRdb copy is restricted to in-frame clones and leaves out a portion. Found here are a few million clones, under 95% of them singletons; the top ten hold 0.37%. For this clone: Its target is not known.

Study-wide points: It was observed that about 5% of naive CD4 clonotypes were shared across a few donors.

The study drew its donors from healthy HIV-negative adults without recent acute infections or vaccinations. This TCR derives from a man aged 18 to 29 in good health. Some clones in this sample may be carry-over from other donors' samples. What was sequenced was naive CD4+ T cells from PBMCs. As to subset: CD45RA+ positively selected. The rearrangement links TRBV7-9 to TRBJ1-2, with TRBD1 identical over 7 bases. DNA for the CDR3: TGTGCCAGCAGTCCCACAGGGGATCAGTGGTATGGCTACACCTTC. Encoded protein: CASSPTGDQWYGYTF.